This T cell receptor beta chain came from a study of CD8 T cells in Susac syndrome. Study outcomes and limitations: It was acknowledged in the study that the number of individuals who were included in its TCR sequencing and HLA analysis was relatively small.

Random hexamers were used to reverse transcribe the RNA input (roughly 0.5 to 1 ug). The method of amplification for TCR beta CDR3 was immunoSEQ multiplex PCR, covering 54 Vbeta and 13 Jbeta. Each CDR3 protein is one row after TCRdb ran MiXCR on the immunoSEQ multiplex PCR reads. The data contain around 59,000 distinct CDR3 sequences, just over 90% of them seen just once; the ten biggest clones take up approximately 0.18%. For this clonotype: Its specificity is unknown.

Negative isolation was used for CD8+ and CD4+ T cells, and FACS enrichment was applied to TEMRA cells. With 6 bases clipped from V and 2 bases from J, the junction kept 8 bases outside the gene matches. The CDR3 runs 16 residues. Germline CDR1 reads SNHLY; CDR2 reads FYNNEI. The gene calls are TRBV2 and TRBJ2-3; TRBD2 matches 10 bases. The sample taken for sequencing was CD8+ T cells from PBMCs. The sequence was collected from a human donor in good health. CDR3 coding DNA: TGTGCCAGCAGGCCGGGGACTAGCGTATACACAGATACGCAGTATTTT. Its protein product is CASRPGTSVYTDTQYF.